The rows below give T cell receptor beta chains drawn from one sample of a study of shared clonotypes between healthy human individuals. Clones were sequenced by immunoSEQ multiplex PCR, and TCRdb holds only the in-frame ones, with some missing. Of 2 million to 2.5 million clones in the sample, about nine tenths are singletons; the top ten hold 0.37%. The material sequenced was naive CD4+ T cells from PBMCs. These receptors came from a man aged 18 to 29 in good health. Some clones in this sample may be carry-over from other donors' samples. CDR3s leave out the opening cysteine and the closing phenylalanine or tryptophan. The order of the fields is V gene, CDR3 protein.

>TRBV27
ASSSADRTEAF
>TRBV11-2
ASRYPGQRRLTQY
>TRBV28
ASSFVAGGLFANTDTQY
>TRBV7-8
ASSILLPTTYEQY
>TRBV28
ASSLSQGVAYEQY
>TRBV6-4
ASSVEQNNEQF
>TRBV11-2
ASSRTSGQETQY
>TRBV27
ASSFRDSYGYT
>TRBV19
ASSIRGGRFQETQY
>TRBV30
AWSRFSGKPYEQY
>TRBV30
AWSGQGGELF
>TRBV9
ASSTRGPINQFGNTIY
>TRBV6-4
ARDSEQF
>TRBV19
ASSPFREAGNTIY
>TRBV7-3
ASSLAVVGTGYGPGELF
>TRBV4-3
ASSQGTSGTSRTQY
>TRBV9
ASSGRTSGRDEQF
>TRBV28
ASSLMVAGANVLT
>TRBV30
AWSSPGRANEKLF
>TRBV5-1
ASRQGTRQETQY
>TRBV11-2
ASSLPQNTEAF
>TRBV5-6
ASSAAGQGRTEAF
>TRBV7-3
ASSPSRDRPYEQY
>TRBV29-1
SVGTESYNEQF
>TRBV18
ASSLTGMGVQETQY
>TRBV7-3
ASSSGTPQETQY
>TRBV5-1
ASSISSGSSYNEQF
>TRBV10-1
ASLHATGPPQMARREAF
>TRBV28
ASSSPSGPATNEKLF
>TRBV10-3
AISESMGQGANEQF
>TRBV28
ASSFSGPGIPLH
>TRBV7-9
ASSLALGLAGETQY
>TRBV5-1
ASSLGRANTGELF
>TRBV11-2
ASSLTGAGPYGYT
>TRBV27
ASSDTHLGETQY